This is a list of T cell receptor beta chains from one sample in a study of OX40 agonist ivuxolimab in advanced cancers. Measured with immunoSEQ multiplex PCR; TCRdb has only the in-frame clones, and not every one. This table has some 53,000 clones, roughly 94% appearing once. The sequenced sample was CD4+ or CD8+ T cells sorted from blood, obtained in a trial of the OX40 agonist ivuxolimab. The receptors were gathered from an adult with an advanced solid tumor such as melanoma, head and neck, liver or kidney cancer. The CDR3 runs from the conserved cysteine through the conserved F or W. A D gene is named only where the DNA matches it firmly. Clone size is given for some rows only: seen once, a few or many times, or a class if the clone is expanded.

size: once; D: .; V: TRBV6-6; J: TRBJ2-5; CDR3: CASSSGDLKQETQYF; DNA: TGTGCCAGCAGTTCCGGGGACCTAAAACAAGAGACCCAGTACTTC
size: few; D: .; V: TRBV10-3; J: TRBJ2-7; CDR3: CAIPGWSDEQYF; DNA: TGTGCCATCCCTGGGTGGTCCGACGAGCAGTACTTC
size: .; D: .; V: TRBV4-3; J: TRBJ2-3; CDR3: CASSLARVGADTQYF; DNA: TGCGCCAGCAGCCTAGCCCGGGTGGGGGCAGATACGCAGTATTTT
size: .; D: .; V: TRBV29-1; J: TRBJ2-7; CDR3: CSVETPGTYEQYF; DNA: TGCAGCGTTGAAACCCCAGGGACCTACGAGCAGTACTTC
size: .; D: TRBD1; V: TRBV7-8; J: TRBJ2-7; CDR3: CASSSPTGSGYEQYF; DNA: TGTGCCAGCAGCTCACCGACAGGGTCGGGGTACGAGCAGTACTTC
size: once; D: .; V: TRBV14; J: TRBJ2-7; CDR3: CASSRGRAGGEYEQYF; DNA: TGTGCCAGCAGCCGCGGACGGGCAGGGGGGGAATACGAGCAGTACTTC
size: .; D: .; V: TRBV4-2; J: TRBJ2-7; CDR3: CASSQGPTSYEQYF; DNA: TGTGCCAGCAGCCAAGGTCCCACCTCCTACGAGCAGTACTTC
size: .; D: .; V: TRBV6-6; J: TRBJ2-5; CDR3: CASSHLMQGGETQYF; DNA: TGTGCCAGCAGTCACCTCATGCAGGGTGGGGAGACCCAGTACTTC
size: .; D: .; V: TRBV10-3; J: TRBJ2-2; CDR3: CAIRGVNTGELFF; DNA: TGTGCCATCAGGGGAGTAAACACCGGGGAGCTGTTTTTT
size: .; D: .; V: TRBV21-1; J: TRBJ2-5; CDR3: CARGKTRYGDQYF; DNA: TGTGCCAGGGGAAAAACCCGATACGGGGACCAGTACTTC
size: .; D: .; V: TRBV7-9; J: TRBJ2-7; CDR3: CASSLTGVDYEQYF; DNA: TGTGCCAGCAGCTTAACGGGGGTGGACTACGAGCAGTACTTC
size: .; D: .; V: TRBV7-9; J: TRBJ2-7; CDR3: CASSFSRDTYEQYF; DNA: TGTGCCAGCAGCTTTTCCCGGGACACATACGAGCAGTACTTC
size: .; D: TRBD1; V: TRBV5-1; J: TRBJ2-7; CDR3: CASSLGTGYEQYF; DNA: TGCGCCAGCAGCTTGGGGACAGGGTACGAGCAGTACTTC
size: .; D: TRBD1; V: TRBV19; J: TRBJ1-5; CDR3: CASSGQESYSNQPQHF; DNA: TGTGCCAGTAGCGGACAGGAGAGTTATAGCAATCAGCCCCAGCATTTT
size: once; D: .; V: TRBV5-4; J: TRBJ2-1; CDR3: CASSLRGDYNEQFF; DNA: TGTGCCAGCAGCTTGAGGGGAGATTACAATGAGCAGTTCTTC
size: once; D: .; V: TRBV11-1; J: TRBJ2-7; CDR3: CASSFGTGSSYEQYF; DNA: TGTGCCAGCAGCTTTGGAACAGGGAGCTCCTACGAGCAGTACTTC
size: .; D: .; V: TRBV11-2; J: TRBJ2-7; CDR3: CASTSGGAYEQYF; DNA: TGTGCCAGCACAAGCGGAGGGGCCTACGAGCAGTACTTC
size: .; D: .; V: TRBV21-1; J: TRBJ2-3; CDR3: CASSKGRLATTDTQYF; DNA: TGTGCCAGCAGCAAAGGGAGGCTAGCGACCACAGATACGCAGTATTTT
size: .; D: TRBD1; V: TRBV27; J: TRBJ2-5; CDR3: CASSFYRGEETQYF; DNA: TGTGCCAGCAGTTTTTACAGGGGTGAAGAGACCCAGTACTTC
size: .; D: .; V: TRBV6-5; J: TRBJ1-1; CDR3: CASSYYGGREIDEAFF; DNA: TGTGCCAGCAGTTACTACGGGGGACGGGAAATTGATGAAGCTTTCTTT
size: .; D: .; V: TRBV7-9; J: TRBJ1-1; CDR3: CASSSNTLGAGTNTEAFF; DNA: TGTGCCAGCAGCTCTAACACTTTAGGGGCCGGGACCAACACTGAAGCTTTCTTT
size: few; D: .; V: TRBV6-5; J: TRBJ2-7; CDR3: CASRFGSYEQYF; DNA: TGTGCCAGCAGATTCGGATCCTACGAGCAGTACTTC
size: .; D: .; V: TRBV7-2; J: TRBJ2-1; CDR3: CASSLVNEQFF; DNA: TGTGCCAGCAGCTTAGTGAATGAGCAGTTCTTC
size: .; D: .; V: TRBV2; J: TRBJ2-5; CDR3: CASISRQSAQETQYF; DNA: TGTGCCAGCATCTCCCGACAATCTGCCCAAGAGACCCAGTACTTC
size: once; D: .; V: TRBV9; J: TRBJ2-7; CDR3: CASSVGVGATYEQYF; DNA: TGTGCCAGCAGCGTAGGGGTAGGGGCCACCTACGAGCAGTACTTC
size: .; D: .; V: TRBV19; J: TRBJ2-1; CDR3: CASSQGLEQFF; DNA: TGTGCCAGTAGTCAGGGGCTTGAGCAGTTCTTC
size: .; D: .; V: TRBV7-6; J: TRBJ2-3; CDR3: CASSYSGPTDTQYF; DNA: TGTGCCAGCAGCTATAGCGGACCCACAGATACGCAGTATTTT
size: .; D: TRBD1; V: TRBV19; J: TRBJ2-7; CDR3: CASSWIDGTGERWQYF; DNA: TGTGCCAGTAGTTGGATTGACGGGACAGGGGAACGGTGGCAGTACTTC
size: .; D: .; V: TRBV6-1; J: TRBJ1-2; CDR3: CASSEGWEDGYTF; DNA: TGTGCCAGCAGTGAAGGATGGGAAGATGGCTACACCTTC